Each of the 19 T cell receptor beta chains below was sequenced from the same sample in a study of blood T cell repertoires in COVID-19. Libraries were prepared by immunoSEQ multiplex PCR; TCRdb keeps only in-frame clonotypes and omits some of them. The table lists 150,000 to 200,000 clones, approximately 87% of them singletons. Sequences were obtained from peripheral blood. Source of these receptors: a woman aged 18-35 years who had recovered from COVID-19.

The V call is TRBV7-2, the J call TRBJ1-2; D is perhaps TRBD1 (6 bases). From germline, CDR1 is SGHTA and CDR2 FQGNSA. V was cut by 5 bases and J by 5 bases, with 9 bases left in between. The CDR3 has 12 residues. In nucleotides, the CDR3 is TGTGCCAGCAGCCGGACAGAGTATGGCTACACCTTC. As protein: CASSRTEYGYTF.

This clone was seen once. The chain joins TRBV7-9 to TRBJ1-5; weak D call: TRBD1 (6 bases). From germline, CDR1 is SEHNR and CDR2 FQNEAQ (reference sequence). The CDR3 loop spans 14 amino acids. V was pared by 2 bases and J by 6 bases, with 11 bases between. The CDR3 protein is CASSLPGGSQPQHF. For the CDR3, the DNA is TGTGCCAGCAGCTTACCGGGGGGCTCTCAGCCCCAGCATTTT.

V gene TRBV5-1 combines with J gene TRBJ2-5, with TRBD2 matching 12 bases. The CDR3 has 17 residues. V dropped 0 bases and J dropped 4; count of bases not matched to a gene: 7. Germline CDR1 is SGHRS and CDR2 is YFSETQ. The CDR3 DNA sequence: TGCGCCAGCAGCTTGGCCCTACTAGCGGGGGGAGGAGAGACCCAGTACTTC. It translates to CASSLALLAGGGETQYF.

The rearrangement uses TRBV25-1 and TRBJ1-1; 9 bases match TRBD1. CDR1 is MGHDK, CDR2 SYGVNS, per germline. Germline trimming cut 5 bases from V and 5 bases from J; bases unmatched to any gene: 9. The CDR3 sequence is 15 residues long. CDR3 nucleotides: TGTGCCAGCAGTCCAGCCGACAGGGGGAGGACTGAAGCTTTCTTT. This gives the protein CASSPADRGRTEAFF.

This chain links TRBV21-1 with TRBJ2-1; TRBD2, as called in the table, went unchecked against the DNA. TRBV21-1 is labeled a pseudogene. This CDR3 contains 16 residues. In DNA form, the CDR3 reads TGTGCCAGCAGCAAAGGGAGCTGTAGCTCCTACAATGAGCAGTTCTTC. This gives the protein CASSKGSCSSYNEQFF.

The chain employs TRBV2 and TRBJ2-7; D is possibly TRBD2 (7 bases). The ends were cut back, 3 bases at V and 2 bases at J, with 11 bases in the middle. CDR3 size: 14 residues. Germline V gene sequence: CDR1 SNHLY, CDR2 FYNNEI. CDR3 loop: CASSEGGGPYEQYF. The CDR3 DNA follows: TGTGCCAGCAGTGAGGGCGGGGGCCCCTACGAGCAGTACTTC. Drawing the rest from reference TRBV2 and TRBJ2-7, the complete variable domain is EPEVTQTPSHQVTQMGQEVILRCVPISNHLYFYWYRQILGQKVEFLVSFYNNEISEKSEIFDDQFSVERPDGSNFTLKIRSTKLEDSAMYFCASSEGGGPYEQYFGPGTRLTVT.

This chain uses TRBV7-9 with TRBJ1-1; no clear D. Trimming removed 2 bases from V and 0 bases from J, with 7 bases in between. This CDR3 has 14 amino acids. Germline V gene data show CDR1 as SEHNR and CDR2 as FQNEAQ (reference sequence). CDR3 nucleotide sequence: TGTGCCAGCAGCTTAAAGGAGATGAACACTGAAGCTTTCTTT. Amino acid sequence: CASSLKEMNTEAFF.

V usage is TRBV6-2 or TRBV6-3 and J usage is TRBJ2-1, with 10 nucleotides matching TRBD2. Losses at the gene ends were 2 bases for V and 2 bases for J; bases not matched to a gene: 0. This CDR3 is built from 15 residues. CDR1 is MNHEY and CDR2 is SVGEGT in the germline V gene. The DNA of the CDR3 is TGTGCCAGCAGTTACCTAGCGGGGGCCTACAATGAGCAGTTCTTC. Its translation: CASSYLAGAYNEQFF.

The chain recombines TRBV7-9 with TRBJ2-3; no clear D. This CDR3 region has 15 residues. V gave up 4 bases and J gave up 2 bases, with 13 bases separating them. Germline loops: CDR1 SEHNR, CDR2 FQNEAQ (reference sequence). CDR3 amino acids: CASSSQWALTDTQYF. CDR3 in DNA: TGTGCCAGCAGCTCCCAATGGGCACTCACAGATACGCAGTATTTT.

The genes are TRBV19 and TRBJ2-3; maybe TRBD2 (8 bases). This CDR3 has 18 amino acids. The V end lost 3 bases, the J end lost 4 bases, and 23 bases lay between the germline ends. CDR1 is LNHDA, CDR2 SQIVND, per germline (reference sequence). Here the CDR3 DNA reads TGTGCCAGTAGTATTGAGTCTTCTGGCGGGGGGACAGCAGATACGCAGTATTTT. Translating it yields CASSIESSGGGTADTQYF. Full variable domain (missing parts from reference TRBV19 and TRBJ2-3): DGGITQSPKYLFRKEGQNVTLSCEQNLNHDAMYWYRQDPGQGLRLIYYSQIVNDFQKGDIAEGYSVSREKKESFPLTVTSAQKNPTAFYLCASSIESSGGGTADTQYFGPGTRLTVL.

The V gene is TRBV3-1 (or the pseudogene TRBV3-2), the J gene TRBJ2-2; 8 positions agree with TRBD1. Trimming cost V 1 base and J 4 bases; bases outside gene matches: 5. This CDR3 spans 16 amino acids. CDR1 and CDR2 (germline): LGHDT, YNNKEL (reference sequence). The CDR3 loop reads CASSQGQGAGTGELFF. The DNA for the CDR3 is TGTGCCAGCAGCCAAGGGCAGGGGGCGGGCACCGGGGAGCTGTTTTTT.

The V call is TRBV7-3, the J call TRBJ2-3, with no clear D. Trimming took 2 bases from V and 0 from J, leaving 6 bases between them. From germline, CDR1 is SGHTA and CDR2 FQGTGA. The CDR3 loop spans 14 amino acids. The chain's CDR3 is CASSLGLSTDTQYF. CDR3 bases: TGTGCCAGCAGCTTAGGCCTGAGCACAGATACGCAGTATTTT.

This sequence joins TRBV4-3 and TRBJ2-1; 7 bases map to TRBD1. The germline gives CDR1 LGHNA, CDR2 YSLEER. J gave up 4 bases and V 4 bases, and 4 bases lay outside the gene matches. This CDR3 contains 14 residues. CDR3 nucleotides: TGCGCCAGCAGCCCCGGGACAGAGTACAATGAGCAGTTCTTC. Protein: CASSPGTEYNEQFF.

This chain connects TRBV24-1 to TRBJ2-5, with D perhaps matching TRBD2 (5 bases). The CDR3 covers 13 residues. The germline V gene encodes CDR1 KGHDR and CDR2 SFDVKD. Between the trimmed V and J ends, which lost 9 bases and 1 base, there was a span of 11 bases. This CDR3 is CATGYGVQETQYF. In nucleotides, the CDR3 is TGTGCCACCGGATACGGGGTCCAAGAGACCCAGTACTTC.

V is TRBV5-4 and J is TRBJ2-7; TRBD1 agrees at 7 bases. The V segment lost 4 bases and the J segment 1 base; nucleotides outside the gene matches: 2. Germline lookup yields CDR1 SGHNT and CDR2 YYREEE (reference sequence). There are 13 residues in the CDR3. CDR3 DNA: TGTGCCAGCAGCCTGGGACAGTCCTACGAGCAGTACTTC. Its protein is CASSLGQSYEQYF.

The V and J genes are TRBV7-2 and TRBJ1-2, with 8 bases matching TRBD1. The CDR3 totals 15 residues. The trim removed 0 bases at V and 3 bases at J, leaving 3 bases unmatched. Germline CDR1 SGHTA, CDR2 FQGNSA. CDR3 nucleotides: TGTGCCAGCAGCTTAGCGGCAGGGGGCGACTATGGCTACACCTTC. Amino acids: CASSLAAGGDYGYTF.

The rearrangement joins TRBV20-1 to TRBJ2-7; 7 nucleotides agree with TRBD1. Germline loops: CDR1 DFQATT, CDR2 SNEGSKA (reference sequence). The CDR3 is made up of 14 amino acids. After removal of 3 bases from V and 3 bases from J, the junction contained 8 bases not matched to a gene. The CDR3 loop reads CSASSVQGHYEQYF. CDR3 nucleotides: TGCAGTGCTAGTAGCGTACAGGGGCACTACGAGCAGTACTTC.

CDR3 sequence reads: CASSIDRTGVPNGYTF. The CDR3 coding sequence is TGTGCCAGTAGTATAGATCGGACAGGGGTTCCGAATGGCTACACCTTC. The chain is built from TRBV19 and TRBJ1-2, with TRBD1 identical over 9 bases. Germline-derived CDR1 and CDR2 are LNHDA and SQIVND (reference sequence). The CDR3 runs to 16 residues. With 0 bases clipped from V and 6 bases from J, the junction kept 8 bases outside the gene matches.

V usage is TRBV5-4 and J usage is TRBJ1-2; no definite D call. Trimming took 0 bases from V and 4 from J, leaving 13 bases between them. Germline V gene sequence: CDR1 SGHNT, CDR2 YYREEE (reference sequence). This CDR3 is 15 amino acids long. This CDR3 reads CASSLAAGTVYGYTF. For the CDR3, the DNA is TGTGCCAGCAGCTTGGCCGCGGGCACCGTCTATGGCTACACCTTC.